These 10 T cell receptor beta chains originate from one sample sequenced in a study of cytomegalovirus exposure and HLA in healthy donors. The data were produced by immunoSEQ multiplex PCR, yet TCRdb's version contains in-frame clones alone and is incomplete. The repertoire has about 150,000 clones, roughly 90% of them found once; the top ten carry approximately 0.7%. Sequencing was done on a sample of PBMCs. The receptors originated from a man between 18 and 29 years old in good health and CMV-seronegative.

The V gene is TRBV19, the J gene TRBJ1-1; unclear D gene. The length of the CDR3 is 13 residues. The germline CDR1 and CDR2 sequences are LNHDA and SQIVND (reference sequence). V lost 2 bases and J lost 1, with 5 bases in between. The CDR3 is CASSIKPNTEAFF. As DNA, the CDR3 is TGTGCCAGTAGTATAAAGCCGAACACTGAAGCTTTCTTT.

The chain carries TRBV6-1 and TRBJ1-2; 11 bases line up with TRBD1. Germline CDR1 reads MNHNS; CDR2 reads SASEGT. The CDR3 sequence is 16 residues long. Trimming removed 3 bases from V and 4 bases from J; junction bases left unmatched: 7. CDR3 protein: CASSERTGGYRYGYTF. In DNA form, the CDR3 reads TGTGCCAGCAGTGAGCGGACAGGGGGCTATCGCTATGGCTACACCTTC.

This chain connects TRBV30 to TRBJ1-5; the match to TRBD1 covers 10 bases. The CDR3 runs 15 residues. The germline gives CDR1 GTSNPN, CDR2 SVGIG (reference sequence). V was pared by 0 bases and J by 2 bases, with 1 base of the junction left unmatched. CDR3 in amino acids: CAWSVGQGRNQPQHF. The CDR3 DNA is TGTGCCTGGAGTGTGGGACAGGGGCGCAATCAGCCCCAGCATTTT.

This rearrangement joins TRBV6-5 to TRBJ2-7, with TRBD2 as a possible D gene (6 bases). The germline V gene has CDR1 MNHEY and CDR2 SVGAGI. The CDR3 spans 14 residues. V gave up 4 bases and J gave up 2 bases, with 12 bases separating them. The CDR3 loop reads CASSSRDSAYEQYF. DNA for the CDR3: TGTGCCAGCAGTTCCCGGGACTCGGCCTACGAGCAGTACTTC.

The chain links TRBV6-1 to TRBJ1-1, with 9 bases that match TRBD1. Germline assignment: CDR1 MNHNS and CDR2 SASEGT. V was pared by 4 bases and J by 2 bases, with 5 bases of the junction left unmatched. The CDR3 covers 15 residues. CDR3: CASSGPQGANTEAFF. The CDR3 nucleotides read TGTGCCAGCAGTGGACCACAGGGGGCTAACACTGAAGCTTTCTTT.

V usage is TRBV4-3 and J usage is TRBJ2-1, with D perhaps TRBD2 (5 bases). V was shortened by 0 bases and J by 8 bases, with 11 bases between the two germline ends. From germline, CDR1 is LGHNA and CDR2 YSLEER. The CDR3 extends over 14 amino acids. The chain's CDR3 is CASSQDQEVHEQFF. As DNA, the CDR3 is TGCGCCAGCAGCCAAGATCAGGAGGTCCATGAGCAGTTCTTC.

The chain combines TRBV11-3 with TRBJ1-1; no clear D gene. Between the trimmed V and J ends, which lost 2 bases and 6 bases, there was a span of 7 bases. CDR1 is SGHNT and CDR2 is YENEEA in the germline V gene. The CDR3 consists of 12 residues. CDR3 DNA sequence: TGTGCCAGCAGCTTAATTTCTCCTGAAGCTTTCTTT. Its protein product is CASSLISPEAFF.

V gene TRBV2 combines with J gene TRBJ1-1; the D gene is possibly TRBD1 (6 bases). Germline V lookup: CDR1 SNHLY, CDR2 FYNNEI. This CDR3 is 14 amino acids long. The V and J ends lost 10 bases and 4 bases respectively, with 19 bases between them. The CDR3 region is CANIPRGISTEAFF. Here the CDR3 DNA reads TGTGCCAACATTCCCAGGGGAATCAGCACTGAAGCTTTCTTT. The variable domain in full, with the rest retrieved from reference TRBV2 and TRBJ1-1, is EPEVTQTPSHQVTQMGQEVILRCVPISNHLYFYWYRQILGQKVEFLVSFYNNEISEKSEIFDDQFSVERPDGSNFTLKIRSTKLEDSAMYFCANIPRGISTEAFFGQGTRLTVV.

The chain joins TRBV5-1 to TRBJ1-3; tentatively, D is TRBD1 (6 bases). Per the germline V gene, CDR1 is SGHRS and CDR2 is YFSETQ. Deletions cut 2 bases from V and 2 bases from J, with 17 bases between. This CDR3 is 17 amino acids long. CDR3: CASSLLADRNAGNTIYF. CDR3 DNA sequence: TGCGCCAGCAGCTTACTCGCTGACAGGAATGCTGGAAACACCATATATTTT.

The rearrangement joins TRBV5-1 to TRBJ1-1; perhaps TRBD1 as D (6 bases). The CDR3 runs 15 residues. Trimming removed 2 bases from V and 8 bases from J, with 19 bases in between. CDR1 SGHRS and CDR2 YFSETQ come from the germline V gene. The CDR3 spells CASSFQQGRGTEAFF. DNA of the CDR3: TGCGCCAGCAGCTTCCAACAGGGTCGGGGAACCGAAGCTTTCTTT.